This is a list of T cell receptor beta chains from one sample in a study of T cell changes during pregnancy in multiple sclerosis. The assay was immunoSEQ multiplex PCR, and TCRdb's table has in-frame clones only and misses some. The table records roughly 100,000 clones, about 90% of them present only once. The source was peripheral blood, collected after pregnancy. The receptors come from a female donor with multiple sclerosis, enrolled in a pregnancy study. The CDR3 runs from the conserved cysteine through the conserved F or W. The order of the fields is CDR3 DNA, CDR3 protein, D gene, J gene, clone size, V gene. A D gene is named only where the DNA matches it firmly. A clone size is listed for some rows: how often the clone was seen (once, few, many), or a class if it is expanded.

cdr3_nt: TGTGCCAGCAGTGAATGGGGGGGACAGGGAACTTCACCCCTCCACTTT
cdr3_aa: CASSEWGGQGTSPLHF
d_call: TRBD1
j_call: TRBJ1-6
clone_size: .
v_call: TRBV25-1

cdr3_nt: TGTGCCAGCAGCCCCGCCCAGGACAGTTGGGGAGCTTTCTTT
cdr3_aa: CASSPAQDSWGAFF
d_call: .
j_call: TRBJ1-1
clone_size: few
v_call: TRBV9

cdr3_nt: TGTGCCTGGAGTACAGGGGGCGATGTGCAGTACTTC
cdr3_aa: CAWSTGGDVQYF
d_call: TRBD1
j_call: TRBJ2-7
clone_size: .
v_call: TRBV30

cdr3_nt: TGTGCCAGCAGTTATAACACCGGGGAGCTGTTTTTT
cdr3_aa: CASSYNTGELFF
d_call: .
j_call: TRBJ2-2
clone_size: .
v_call: TRBV7-9

cdr3_nt: TGCAGCGTTGAAGACACGGGAGGGGCTTACGACGAGCAGTACTTC
cdr3_aa: CSVEDTGGAYDEQYF
d_call: TRBD2
j_call: TRBJ2-7
clone_size: .
v_call: TRBV29-1

cdr3_nt: TGTGCCAGTAGTGCGGACTACGAGCAGTACTTC
cdr3_aa: CASSADYEQYF
d_call: .
j_call: TRBJ2-7
clone_size: .
v_call: TRBV19

cdr3_nt: TGTGCCAGCAGTTCTCAGGGGTGGGCCTATGGCTACACCTTC
cdr3_aa: CASSSQGWAYGYTF
d_call: .
j_call: TRBJ1-2
clone_size: .
v_call: TRBV28

cdr3_nt: TGCGCCAGCAGCCAAGATTCCGCCACACGGAACACTGAAGCTTTCTTT
cdr3_aa: CASSQDSATRNTEAFF
d_call: .
j_call: TRBJ1-1
clone_size: .
v_call: TRBV4-3

cdr3_nt: TGTGCCAGCAGTGGAGGATGGCGGGCCGAGGCCCAGTACTTC
cdr3_aa: CASSGGWRAEAQYF
d_call: .
j_call: TRBJ2-5
clone_size: once
v_call: TRBV25-1

cdr3_nt: TGTGCCAGCGTGACAGCGGGAGGAGGCACAGATACGCAGTATTTT
cdr3_aa: CASVTAGGGTDTQYF
d_call: TRBD2
j_call: TRBJ2-3
clone_size: .
v_call: TRBV28

cdr3_nt: TGCGCCAGCAGCTTGGGGCGGGGAGCTGTGGGGAACTCTGGAAACACCATATATTTT
cdr3_aa: CASSLGRGAVGNSGNTIYF
d_call: .
j_call: TRBJ1-3
clone_size: .
v_call: TRBV5-1

cdr3_nt: TGTGCCAGTACCACTCCGGGACAGGGGGACGAGCAGTACTTC
cdr3_aa: CASTTPGQGDEQYF
d_call: TRBD1
j_call: TRBJ2-7
clone_size: .
v_call: TRBV19

cdr3_nt: TGTGCCAGCAGTTACATGGCGGAGCGGGGGGTTAATGAGCAGTTCTTC
cdr3_aa: CASSYMAERGVNEQFF
d_call: TRBD2
j_call: TRBJ2-1
clone_size: .
v_call: TRBV6-5

cdr3_nt: TGTGCCAGCAGCTTATGGGGCGGGGGTCAGGAACTATTC
cdr3_aa: CASSLWGGGQELF
d_call: TRBD2
j_call: TRBJ2-7
clone_size: .
v_call: TRBV11-2

cdr3_nt: TGTGCCAGCAGCCCTCGGGCCCGAGGGTACGAGCAGTACTTC
cdr3_aa: CASSPRARGYEQYF
d_call: .
j_call: TRBJ2-7
clone_size: .
v_call: TRBV7-2

cdr3_nt: TGTGCCAGCAGCTCGCCGGGGAACGAGCAGTACTTC
cdr3_aa: CASSSPGNEQYF
d_call: .
j_call: TRBJ2-7
clone_size: once
v_call: TRBV27

cdr3_nt: TGTGCCAGTAGTACCCGTAAGGGGGCGGATGGCTACACCTTC
cdr3_aa: CASSTRKGADGYTF
d_call: TRBD1
j_call: TRBJ1-2
clone_size: .
v_call: TRBV19

cdr3_nt: TGTGCCAGCAGTTACCTGACGAGGGCGGGGGGGGTCGGGAATCAGCCCCAGCATTTT
cdr3_aa: CASSYLTRAGGVGNQPQHF
d_call: .
j_call: TRBJ1-5
clone_size: .
v_call: TRBV28

cdr3_nt: TGTGCCAGCTCACCCTTTTCGACAGGCTCCTACGAGCAGTACTTC
cdr3_aa: CASSPFSTGSYEQYF
d_call: .
j_call: TRBJ2-7
clone_size: .
v_call: TRBV18

cdr3_nt: TGTGCCAGCAGTGTAGACAGGCTGCAGGAGACCCAGTACTTC
cdr3_aa: CASSVDRLQETQYF
d_call: .
j_call: TRBJ2-5
clone_size: .
v_call: TRBV25-1

cdr3_nt: TGTGCCAGCAGTCCATTGGGGACAGGGTCCAAAAACATTCAGTACTTC
cdr3_aa: CASSPLGTGSKNIQYF
d_call: TRBD1
j_call: TRBJ2-4
clone_size: .
v_call: TRBV2

cdr3_nt: TGTGCCAGCAGCTTAGGTCGGGTTCGGACTGAAGCTTTCTTT
cdr3_aa: CASSLGRVRTEAFF
d_call: .
j_call: TRBJ1-1
clone_size: once
v_call: TRBV11-2

cdr3_nt: TGTGCCAGCAGTATCTACTCCCGGGACAGGAGCTACGAGCAGTACTTC
cdr3_aa: CASSIYSRDRSYEQYF
d_call: TRBD1
j_call: TRBJ2-7
clone_size: .
v_call: TRBV27

cdr3_nt: TGCAGCGTTGGTGGACTAGCGGGAGGCCACCAGGAGACCCAGTACTTC
cdr3_aa: CSVGGLAGGHQETQYF
d_call: TRBD2
j_call: TRBJ2-5
clone_size: .
v_call: TRBV29-1

cdr3_nt: TGTGCCAGTAGCAACCTAGACGCGGCGACCCAGTACTTC
cdr3_aa: CASSNLDAATQYF
d_call: .
j_call: TRBJ2-5
clone_size: .
v_call: TRBV19

cdr3_nt: TGTGCCAGCAGTTCCATCGGGGGGGCGGTGAACACTGAAGCTTTCTTT
cdr3_aa: CASSSIGGAVNTEAFF
d_call: .
j_call: TRBJ1-1
clone_size: .
v_call: TRBV27

cdr3_nt: TGTGCCAGCAGGACCCCTGGGGGGACTGAAGCTTTCTTT
cdr3_aa: CASRTPGGTEAFF
d_call: .
j_call: TRBJ1-1
clone_size: .
v_call: TRBV11-1

cdr3_nt: TGTGCCAGCAGCTCCGGACGGAGGAGGGCTGATGAGCAGTTCTTC
cdr3_aa: CASSSGRRRADEQFF
d_call: .
j_call: TRBJ2-1
clone_size: .
v_call: TRBV28

cdr3_nt: TGCGCCAGCAGTCGGTCGGGGGATGGGTTTAATGAGCAGTTCTTC
cdr3_aa: CASSRSGDGFNEQFF
d_call: .
j_call: TRBJ2-1
clone_size: .
v_call: TRBV5-1

cdr3_nt: TGTGCCAGCAAAGCCGGAAACACCATATATTTT
cdr3_aa: CASKAGNTIYF
d_call: .
j_call: TRBJ1-3
clone_size: once
v_call: TRBV6-5

cdr3_nt: TGCAGTGCTAGCGGGAAAGAGACCCAGTACTTC
cdr3_aa: CSASGKETQYF
d_call: .
j_call: TRBJ2-5
clone_size: .
v_call: TRBV20-1

cdr3_nt: TGTGCCAGCAGCGTAGGGACTAGCGGGGCCTTTTACCAAGAGACCCAGTACTTC
cdr3_aa: CASSVGTSGAFYQETQYF
d_call: TRBD2
j_call: TRBJ2-5
clone_size: .
v_call: TRBV9

cdr3_nt: TGTGCCAGCAGCTTCCTGGGGGGCGAGCAGTACTTC
cdr3_aa: CASSFLGGEQYF
d_call: .
j_call: TRBJ2-7
clone_size: .
v_call: TRBV5-5

cdr3_nt: TGTGCCACCGCAGGCCTTCAGGGGCTCAATCAGCCCCAGCATTTT
cdr3_aa: CATAGLQGLNQPQHF
d_call: .
j_call: TRBJ1-5
clone_size: .
v_call: TRBV15

cdr3_nt: TGTGCCAGCAGGCCCCAGGGCCAAGAGACCCAGTACTTC
cdr3_aa: CASRPQGQETQYF
d_call: .
j_call: TRBJ2-5
clone_size: .
v_call: TRBV28

cdr3_nt: TGTGCCAGCAGCCGGGACAGCTCCTACGAGCAGTACTTC
cdr3_aa: CASSRDSSYEQYF
d_call: TRBD1
j_call: TRBJ2-7
clone_size: .
v_call: TRBV11-3

cdr3_nt: TGCGCCAGCGGTACACAGGGGAAGGGTGCCAAAAACATTCAGTACTTC
cdr3_aa: CASGTQGKGAKNIQYF
d_call: TRBD1
j_call: TRBJ2-4
clone_size: .
v_call: TRBV4-1

cdr3_nt: TGTGCCAGCAGCCACCTCCAGGGGAAAGGTTCACCCCTCCACTTT
cdr3_aa: CASSHLQGKGSPLHF
d_call: .
j_call: TRBJ1-6
clone_size: .
v_call: TRBV6-1

cdr3_nt: TGTGCCAGTAGTACCCAGGGGGTTTCGACTGAAGCTTTCTTT
cdr3_aa: CASSTQGVSTEAFF
d_call: TRBD1
j_call: TRBJ1-1
clone_size: .
v_call: TRBV19

cdr3_nt: TGCGCCAGCAGCCACAGACAGGTTAATCAGCCCCAGCATTTT
cdr3_aa: CASSHRQVNQPQHF
d_call: .
j_call: TRBJ1-5
clone_size: .
v_call: TRBV4-1

cdr3_nt: TGTGCCAGCAGCACCGGACAGGACCCCTACGAGCAGTACTTC
cdr3_aa: CASSTGQDPYEQYF
d_call: TRBD1
j_call: TRBJ2-7
clone_size: .
v_call: TRBV5-4

cdr3_nt: TGTGCCAGCAGCCAAGATCAACTAGCGGGTGGTGAGCAGTTCTTC
cdr3_aa: CASSQDQLAGGEQFF
d_call: TRBD2
j_call: TRBJ2-1
clone_size: few
v_call: TRBV4-2

cdr3_nt: TGTGCCAGCAGCCAAGCGACAGGTAGCTCCTACGAGCAGTACTTC
cdr3_aa: CASSQATGSSYEQYF
d_call: .
j_call: TRBJ2-7
clone_size: .
v_call: TRBV14